A selection of T cell receptor beta chains follows, all from one sample in a study of OX40 agonist ivuxolimab in advanced cancers. Some clones are missing from TCRdb's copy, which holds only in-frame ones; the method was immunoSEQ multiplex PCR. The sample yields about 66,000 clones, about 81% seen once. The sequencing here drew on CD4+ or CD8+ T cells sorted from blood, taken in a trial of the OX40 agonist ivuxolimab. These receptors originate from an adult with an advanced solid tumor such as melanoma, head and neck, liver or kidney cancer. The CDR3 runs from the conserved cysteine through the conserved F or W. A D gene is named only where the DNA matches it firmly. Clone size, where shown, is once, few, many, or a class for clones that have expanded.

v_gene	j_gene	d_gene	abundance	CDR3aa	CDR3nt
TRBV19	TRBJ1-5	NA	NA	CASTTGTRHQPQHF	TGTGCCAGTACGACCGGGACACGGCATCAGCCCCAGCATTTT
TRBV7-2	TRBJ2-7	NA	NA	CASSSSWEAGEQYF	TGTGCCAGCAGCTCATCTTGGGAGGCAGGGGAGCAGTACTTC
TRBV9	TRBJ2-1	NA	NA	CASSAAGAPYNEQFF	TGTGCCAGCAGCGCCGCAGGGGCGCCCTACAATGAGCAGTTCTTC
TRBV4-3	TRBJ1-2	NA	once	CASSQDPGREYGYTF	TGCGCCAGCAGCCAAGATCCTGGCAGGGAGTATGGCTACACCTTC
TRBV5-5	TRBJ1-3	NA	NA	CASSYPTGLGGNTIYF	TGTGCCAGCAGCTATCCTACAGGGTTGGGGGGAAACACCATATATTTT
TRBV6-5	TRBJ1-2	NA	NA	CASSYEKGSYGYTF	TGTGCCAGCAGTTATGAAAAGGGTTCCTATGGCTACACCTTC
TRBV7-8	TRBJ2-7	NA	NA	CASSPRRTDTYEQYF	TGTGCCAGCAGCCCCCGGCGGACAGACACCTACGAGCAGTACTTC
TRBV19	TRBJ2-4	NA	NA	CATTPGPRNEAAKNIQYF	TGTGCCACGACACCGGGACCGAGGAATGAGGCGGCCAAAAACATTCAGTACTTC
TRBV6-5	TRBJ1-2	NA	NA	CASSQGTTHGYTF	TGTGCCAGCAGTCAAGGGACCACCCATGGCTACACCTTC
TRBV2	TRBJ2-1	NA	NA	CASSPLGRAEQFF	TGTGCCAGCAGCCCGCTAGGGCGCGCTGAGCAGTTCTTC
TRBV19	TRBJ1-2	NA	NA	CASTPGTPVSYGYTF	TGTGCCAGTACACCCGGGACTCCTGTCTCCTATGGCTACACCTTC
TRBV18	TRBJ1-6	NA	NA	CASSPEGGASPLHF	TGTGCCAGCTCACCAGAGGGTGGCGCTTCACCCCTCCACTTT